This TCR beta chain was captured in a study of blood T cells in healthy people across ages. This clonotype was detected many times. V gave up 4 bases and J gave up 2 bases, with 11 bases separating them. The germline gives CDR1 SGHRS, CDR2 YFSETQ. CDR3 length equals 14 residues. Then a second PCR, running roughly 7 to 11 cycles, was carried out with a sample-barcoded 5' primer and a J-beta primer mix. One entry per CDR3 protein, called by TCRdb with MiXCR from the 5' RACE reads. The sample has around 650,000 distinct CDR3 sequences; 40% to 45% are singletons. The genes are TRBV5-1 and TRBJ2-3; D not resolved. This TCR was sampled from an elderly man in good health. Sequences were obtained from blood. As DNA, the CDR3 is TGCGCCAGCAGCCCCGGCGACCCCACAGATACGCAGTATTTT. Its translation: CASSPGDPTDTQYF.